These 10 T cell receptor beta chains share one sample of origin, sequenced in a study of a mutant IDH1 vaccine in newly diagnosed glioma. Stated time point: week 11, during vaccination. Doses consisted of 300 ug of mutant IDH1 20-mer peptide each, paired with topical imiquimod. Clones were read by immunoSEQ multiplex PCR, and TCRdb kept only the in-frame ones, dropping some. In the table there are 50,000 to 65,000 clones, around 85% of which are singletons. These receptors have no identified antigens. This specimen was PBMCs, taken from a glioma patient whose treatment included an IDH1 peptide vaccine. The receptor set was obtained from a woman aged 45-65 years with glioma.

The rearrangement uses TRBV10-1 and TRBJ2-2, with D perhaps TRBD1 or TRBD2 (5 bases each). The length of the CDR3 is 14 residues. Trimming stripped 0 bases from V and 4 bases from J, with 6 bases between. Germline V CDR1 and CDR2: WNHNN, SYGVQD (reference sequence). The DNA of the CDR3 is TGCGCCAGCAGTGAGTCGAGGGGCACCGGGGAGCTGTTTTTT. This encodes CASSESRGTGELFF.

V usage is TRBV30 and J usage is TRBJ1-1, with D unresolved. Germline CDR1 is GTSNPN and CDR2 is SVGIG (reference sequence). The CDR3 runs to 12 residues. The V end was cut by 3 bases, the J end by 1 base, with 6 bases between. In nucleotides, the CDR3 is TGTGCCTGGAGCGGAGGGAACACTGAAGCTTTCTTT. Translating gives CAWSGGNTEAFF.

The rearrangement uses TRBV6-5 and TRBJ2-5; 10 bases line up with TRBD1. The trim removed 2 bases at V and 5 bases at J, leaving 8 bases unmatched. In germline, CDR1 is MNHEY, CDR2 SVGAGI. The CDR3 has 16 residues. The CDR3 DNA reads TGTGCCAGCAGTTACGGAAGACAGGGGGCTGGGGAGACCCAGTACTTC. Its protein product is CASSYGRQGAGETQYF.

This clone was detected only once. This sequence joins TRBV6-5 and TRBJ2-2, with TRBD1 as a possible D gene (5 bases). V lost 6 bases, J lost 7 bases, and 12 bases lay in between. The CDR3 covers 13 residues. CDR1 and CDR2 from the germline V gene are MNHEY and SVGAGI. This CDR3 is CASSPGLYGELFF. CDR3 DNA: TGTGCCAGCAGCCCAGGGTTGTACGGGGAGCTGTTTTTT.

The CDR3 is CASSLRDRAEGGYTF. The CDR3 DNA is TGTGCCAGCAGCTTGCGGGACAGGGCCGAGGGTGGCTACACCTTC. The chain joins TRBV5-4 to TRBJ1-2; 9 bases are shared with TRBD1. The J segment lost 7 bases and the V segment lost 1 base, leaving 8 bases of the junction unmatched. Looked up from germline, CDR1 is SGHNT and CDR2 is YYREEE (reference sequence). This CDR3 contains 15 residues.

The chain uses TRBV19 and TRBJ1-1; the D gene is possibly TRBD1 (6 bases). The germline V gene encodes CDR1 LNHDA and CDR2 SQIVND (reference sequence). The CDR3 runs to 15 residues. V was pared by 3 bases and J by 0 bases, with 11 bases between. DNA of the CDR3: TGTGCCAGTAGTATTTCGAACAGGGTGAACACTGAAGCTTTCTTT. This encodes CASSISNRVNTEAFF.

A single count supports this clone. The chain recombines TRBV9 with TRBJ2-7, with TRBD1 matching over 7 bases. Germline V gives CDR1 SGDLS, CDR2 YYNGEE. V lost 4 bases and J lost 3; bases outside the gene matches: 4. The CDR3 is 13 residues long. CDR3 DNA: TGTGCCAGCAGCCCCTCAGGGGGCTACGAGCAGTACTTC. Translating it yields CASSPSGGYEQYF.

This clone was observed a single time. The chain recombines TRBV5-1 with TRBJ2-2, with TRBD1 as a possible D gene (6 bases). Per the germline V gene, CDR1 is SGHRS and CDR2 is YFSETQ. V shed 0 bases and J shed 0 bases, with 6 bases lying between them. The CDR3 length is 15 residues. The CDR3 spells CASSLDRANTGELFF. CDR3 bases: TGCGCCAGCAGCTTGGACAGGGCGAACACCGGGGAGCTGTTTTTT. Together with reference TRBV5-1 and TRBJ2-2, the CDR3 gives the full variable domain: KAGVTQTPRYLIKTRGQQVTLSCSPISGHRSVSWYQQTPGQGLQFLFEYFSETQRNKGNFPGRFSGRQFSNSRSEMNVSTLELGDSALYLCASSLDRANTGELFFGEGSRLTVL.

This clone was seen only a few times. The V gene is TRBV27, the J gene TRBJ1-1; 7 bases match TRBD1. CDR1 and CDR2 (germline): MNHEY, SMNVEV (reference sequence). The junction had 10 bases not matched to a gene; V was cut back by 5 bases and J by 4 bases. CDR3 size: 15 residues. CDR3 sequence (DNA): TGTGCCAGCAGTAGACAGGGTACGATGGGCACTGAAGCTTTCTTT. Protein: CASSRQGTMGTEAFF.

The V call is TRBV5-6, the J call TRBJ2-1; no clear D. Trimming removed 2 bases from V and 9 bases from J, with 18 bases in between. Per germline, CDR1 SGHDT and CDR2 YYEEEE. This CDR3 contains 15 residues. The CDR3 DNA follows: TGTGCCAGCAGCTTCACAGAAACGCAGTCGCCTGAGCAGTTCTTC. This translates into CASSFTETQSPEQFF.